One sample yielded the 3 T cell receptor beta chains listed below, sequenced in a study of cytomegalovirus exposure and HLA in healthy donors. Both 60 Vbeta primers and 13 Jbeta primers went into the PCR. Only in-frame clones appear in the TCRdb table, and some are missing; sequencing was by immunoSEQ multiplex PCR. The data contain 130,000 or so clones, over 8% of them singletons. The source material was PBMCs. The receptors were sampled from a middle-aged man in good health and CMV-seronegative.

This clone came up a few times. The genes are TRBV2 and TRBJ1-4; TRBD1 matches at 7 bases. V lost 2 bases, J lost 6 bases, and 6 bases stayed unmatched. There are 15 residues in the CDR3. Germline CDR1 reads SNHLY; CDR2 reads FYNNEI. The CDR3 nucleotides read TGTGCCAGCAGTGAATGGGGCAGGGGGGATGAAAAACTGTTTTTT. Translating gives CASSEWGRGDEKLFF.

This clone was picked up a small number of times. J is TRBJ2-2 and V is TRBV9; D is uncertain. The CDR3 is 12 residues long. Germline CDR1 SGDLS, CDR2 YYNGEE. V gave up 0 bases and J gave up 6 bases, with 3 bases separating them. The CDR3 sequence: CASSVGPGELFF. The CDR3, as DNA: TGTGCCAGCAGCGTAGGGCCCGGGGAGCTGTTTTTT.

This clone was observed a handful of times. V gene TRBV19 combines with J gene TRBJ1-3, with 7 bases that match TRBD1. In germline, CDR1 is LNHDA, CDR2 SQIVND (reference sequence). V lost 4 bases, J lost 0 bases, and 6 bases stayed unmatched. The CDR3 is made up of 16 amino acids. CDR3 in DNA: TGTGCCAGTAGTACCCGACAGGGAAGCTCTGGAAACACCATATATTTT. This gives the protein CASSTRQGSSGNTIYF.